A single sample gave rise to the 27 T cell receptor beta chains below, sequenced in a study of T cell clonality in common variable immunodeficiency. Measured with immunoSEQ multiplex PCR; TCRdb has only the in-frame clones, and not every one. The sample was found to contain tens of thousands of clones, and every one recurs. The sequenced sample was peripheral blood mononuclear cells. The source is a person aged 18 to 70 in good health.

This clone was counted at least ten times. The read is 3 residues too short to cover the CDR3 end, so that end is filled in from the germline J gene. The chain employs TRBV27 and TRBJ1-1, with 10 bases that match TRBD1. CDR3 length: 15 amino acids. Germline values: CDR1 MNHEY, CDR2 SMNVEV (reference sequence). The junction had 11 bases not matched to a gene; V was cut back by 6 bases and J by 7 bases. The chain's CDR3 is CASSPGQGRSGEAFF. Incomplete CDR3 DNA: TGTGCCAGCAGCCCGGGACAGGGGCGAAGCGGTGAA.

This clone was recorded at least ten times. The CDR3 goes on 3 residues after the read ends, and that part is filled in from the germline J gene. This rearrangement joins TRBV2 to TRBJ2-5, with D maybe TRBD1 (5 bases). CDR1 and CDR2 from the germline V gene are SNHLY and FYNNEI. Trimming cost V 2 bases and J 2 bases, with 9 bases left between them. The CDR3 runs 14 residues. The covered CDR3 bases are TGTGCCAGCAGTGAACTTCGGACACAAGAGACC. Its translation: CASSELRTQET. The full CDR3 protein reads CASSELRTQETQYF.

The table lists this clone with many counts. The read falls 3 residues short of the CDR3 end, and the missing part is taken from the germline J gene. The V and J genes are TRBV5-1 and TRBJ2-2; D is possibly TRBD2 (6 bases). The V end lost 7 bases, the J end lost 6 bases, and 16 bases lay between the germline ends. CDR3 length: 14 residues. CDR1 SGHRS and CDR2 YFSETQ come from the germline V gene. The DNA read from the CDR3 is TGCGCCAGCGCTCCCGGGGGATACGCCGGGGAG. Translation: CASAPGGYAGE. In full, the CDR3 is CASAPGGYAGELFF.

A note on this clone: With only one base between it and a far larger clone, this is likely a read error. The read ends 3 residues before the CDR3 terminus; that terminus is restored from the germline J gene. V and J are TRBV18 and TRBJ2-3; 7 nucleotides align to TRBD2. Per the germline V gene, CDR1 is KGHSH and CDR2 is LQKENI. This CDR3 comprises 17 residues. V lost 7 bases and J lost 1; bases outside the gene matches: 14. CDR3: CASLQTMRGLGTDTQYF. The CDR3 bases that were read are TGTGCCAGCTTACAGACAATGCGTGGACTAGGCACAGATACG.

Many counts were recorded for this clone. The read terminates 3 residues ahead of where the CDR3 ends, so the germline J gene completes it. This rearrangement joins TRBV6-2 or TRBV6-3 to TRBJ1-4, with D maybe TRBD1 (5 bases). Germline-derived CDR1 and CDR2 are MNHEY and SVGEGT. V lost 4 bases and J 3 bases, leaving 15 bases between the germline ends. The CDR3 is made up of 16 amino acids. CDR3 bases read: TGTGCCAGCAGTTGGCGGGGAGAAGGGGCTAATGAAAAA. Translated: CASSWRGEGANEK. The whole CDR3 sequence is CASSWRGEGANEKLFF.

Ten or more counts support this clone. The read falls 3 residues short of the CDR3 end, and the missing part is taken from the germline J gene. The rearrangement links TRBV7-8 to TRBJ1-4, with a tentative D call TRBD1 (5 bases). The CDR3 has 15 residues. Germline V gene data show CDR1 as SGHVS and CDR2 as FQNEAQ. Trimming left V 5 bases short and J 8 bases short, with 18 bases between. The sequenced CDR3 bases are TGTGCCAGCAGCCCCGGGGGAGGGCTGAGGGAAAAA. Amino acids: CASSPGGGLREK. The CDR3 reads in full as CASSPGGGLREKLFF.

This clone showed up many times. The DNA ends 3 residues before the CDR3 does, and the rest of the CDR3 is filled in from the germline J gene. The rearrangement links TRBV5-5 to TRBJ1-1; no definite D call. Germline CDR1 and CDR2: SGHKS and YYEKEE (reference sequence). This CDR3 has 12 residues. V gave up 4 bases and J gave up 5 bases, with 9 bases separating them. Here the CDR3 reads CASSPRWTEAFF. The CDR3 DNA, read in part, is TGTGCCAGCAGCCCGCGGTGGACTGAA.

This clone was found many times. The missing CDR3 end, 3 residues past where the read stops, is filled in from the germline J gene. The J gene is TRBJ1-3, the V gene TRBV5-1; TRBD1 aligns across 8 bases. V shed 4 bases, J shed 0 bases, and the junction held 6 bases outside the gene matches. CDR1 SGHRS and CDR2 YFSETQ come from the germline V gene. This CDR3 is 16 amino acids long. The DNA read from the CDR3 is TGCGCCAGCAGCCCAGGGGGCAACGACTCTGGAAACACC. It encodes CASSPGGNDSGNT. The entire CDR3 sequence reads CASSPGGNDSGNTIYF. The entire variable domain, with the rest obtained from reference TRBV5-1 and TRBJ1-3, is as follows: KAGVTQTPRYLIKTRGQQVTLSCSPISGHRSVSWYQQTPGQGLQFLFEYFSETQRNKGNFPGRFSGRQFSNSRSEMNVSTLELGDSALYLCASSPGGNDSGNTIYFGEGSWLTVV.

This clone occurred many times. Read data end 3 residues before the CDR3 end; the end is taken from the germline J gene. This chain connects TRBV30 to TRBJ1-2; D perhaps matches TRBD1 (5 bases). The V end was cut by 0 bases, the J end by 0 bases, with 14 bases between. The CDR3 spans 16 residues. Germline values: CDR1 GTSNPN, CDR2 SVGIG (reference sequence). CDR3 in amino acids: CAWSVRLTVSNYGYTF. CDR3 bases read: TGTGCCTGGAGTGTTAGATTGACAGTCTCTAACTATGGC.

This clone was seen ten or more times. The read ends 3 residues early relative to the CDR3; the germline J gene fills the gap. The genes are TRBV5-1 and TRBJ2-1; TRBD1 matches 7 bases. Germline-derived CDR1 and CDR2 are SGHRS and YFSETQ. J gave up 4 bases and V 5 bases, and 9 bases lay outside the gene matches. The CDR3 length is 15 residues. The DNA read from the CDR3 is TGCGCCAGCAGTAGCCAGGGGGACAGATACAATGAG. Its protein is CASSSQGDRYNE. The CDR3 in full is CASSSQGDRYNEQFF. The entire variable domain, with the rest obtained from reference TRBV5-1 and TRBJ2-1, is as follows: KAGVTQTPRYLIKTRGQQVTLSCSPISGHRSVSWYQQTPGQGLQFLFEYFSETQRNKGNFPGRFSGRQFSNSRSEMNVSTLELGDSALYLCASSSQGDRYNEQFFGPGTRLTVL.

In this sample, this clone turned up many times. The sequenced fragment ends 3 residues before the CDR3 boundary, so the rest is inferred from the germline J gene. V is TRBV19 and J is TRBJ2-3; 10 nucleotides match TRBD2. The trim removed 7 bases at V and 0 bases at J, leaving 7 bases unmatched. CDR3 length: 16 residues. CDR1 LNHDA and CDR2 SQIVND come from the germline V gene (reference sequence). CDR3 bases read: TGTGCCAGTACTCAGATAGCGGGAGGTAGCACAGATACG. Its protein is CASTQIAGGSTDT. The whole CDR3 is CASTQIAGGSTDTQYF. Full variable domain (remainder filled in from reference TRBV19 and TRBJ2-3): DGGITQSPKYLFRKEGQNVTLSCEQNLNHDAMYWYRQDPGQGLRLIYYSQIVNDFQKGDIAEGYSVSREKKESFPLTVTSAQKNPTAFYLCASTQIAGGSTDTQYFGPGTRLTVL.

This clone was observed at least ten times. The read terminates 3 residues ahead of where the CDR3 ends, so the germline J gene completes it. The chain combines TRBV19 with TRBJ2-7; 8 positions agree with TRBD2. The CDR3 has 16 residues. V trimming: 5 bases; J trimming: 2 bases; junction bases outside the gene matches: 11. CDR1 is LNHDA, CDR2 SQIVND, per germline (reference sequence). The sequenced part of the CDR3 DNA is TGTGCCAGTAGTGTGAGCGGGAGCCCAAAACCCTACGAG. Amino acid sequence: CASSVSGSPKPYE. The entire CDR3 protein is CASSVSGSPKPYEQYF.

This clone has a count of ten or more. The read comes to an end 3 residues before the CDR3 does, leaving the germline J gene to fill in the end. This chain connects TRBV11-2 to TRBJ2-1, with TRBD2 as a possible D gene (5 bases). The length of the CDR3 is 15 residues. CDR1 SGHAT and CDR2 FQNNGV come from the germline V gene. V lost 4 bases, J lost 4 bases, and 14 bases lay in between. CDR3 bases read: TGTGCCAGCAGCTCACGGGGTGAGGTTTACAATGAG. This gives the protein CASSSRGEVYNE. The full-length CDR3 reads as CASSSRGEVYNEQFF.

This clone was counted a few times. One base separates it from a far larger clone, so it is likely a read error. Read coverage stops 3 residues before the CDR3 terminus; the germline J gene supplies the remainder. The chain combines TRBV30 with TRBJ2-5, with D perhaps matching TRBD2 (6 bases). The CDR3 is made up of 13 amino acids. Germline lookup yields CDR1 GTSNPN and CDR2 SVGIG (reference sequence). The CDR3 reads CAWSGSGRDTQYF. Partial CDR3 DNA: TGTGCCTGGAGTGGTAGCGGAAGAGATACC.

At least ten counts were recorded for this clone. The read stops 3 residues short of the end of the CDR3; the missing end is completed from the germline J gene. The chain carries TRBV4-2 and TRBJ1-5, with a tentative D call TRBD1 (5 bases). Germline assignment: CDR1 LGHNA and CDR2 YNFKEQ. The CDR3 runs 15 residues. The V end lost 0 bases, the J end lost 6 bases, and 12 bases lay between the germline ends. CDR3 bases read: TGTGCCAGCAGCCAAGAAGCAGGGCAGATTCAGCCC. Its translation: CASSQEAGQIQP. The whole CDR3 protein is CASSQEAGQIQPQHF.

Incomplete CDR3 DNA: TGTGCCAGCAGTGGGACTAGCGCCTACAATGAC. Protein sequence: CASSGTSAYND. The whole CDR3 is CASSGTSAYNDYTF. The chain couples TRBV2 to TRBJ1-2, with no clear D. The read ends 3 residues shy of where the CDR3 ends; the end is completed using the germline J gene. The germline V gene encodes CDR1 SNHLY and CDR2 FYNNEI. There are 14 residues in the CDR3.

In this sample, this clone turned up many times. CDR3 residues: CSAAPGGREYGYTF. The CDR3 DNA, read in part, is TGCAGTGCTGCCCCAGGGGGCAGGGAATATGGC. This chain joins TRBV20-1 and TRBJ1-2, with 8 bases identical to TRBD1. From the germline J gene comes the end of the CDR3, since the read stops 3 residues before it. Germline V gene sequence: CDR1 DFQATT, CDR2 SNEGSKA (reference sequence). V trimming: 5 bases; J trimming: 5 bases; junction bases outside the gene matches: 10. The CDR3 has 14 amino acids.

In its sample, this clone was seen many times. The read terminates 3 residues ahead of where the CDR3 ends, so the germline J gene completes it. The rearrangement uses TRBV12-3 or TRBV12-4 and TRBJ2-3; TRBD1 might be the D (5 bases). CDR3 size: 13 residues. Deletions cut 5 bases from V and 4 bases from J, with 10 bases between. CDR3 region: CASSIQGPDTQYF. CDR3 DNA (partial): TGTGCCAGCAGTATCCAGGGCCCAGATACG.

This clone has just a few counts. The read gets to within 3 residues of the CDR3 end, and the germline J gene fills in the rest. This chain joins TRBV18 and TRBJ1-2; TRBD1 might be the D (5 bases). The germline V gene encodes CDR1 KGHSH and CDR2 LQKENI. There are 13 residues in the CDR3. CDR3 DNA (partial): TGTGCCAGCTCATCCGCAAGGGGCTACGAC. This gives the protein CASSSARGYD. The entire CDR3 protein is CASSSARGYDYTF.

In this sample, this clone turned up many times. The observed sequence ends 3 residues before the CDR3 terminus, with the missing tail filled in from the germline J gene. The chain has TRBV5-1 and TRBJ2-5, with TRBD1 matching over 10 bases. Per germline, CDR1 SGHRS and CDR2 YFSETQ. Germline trimming cut 3 bases from V and 1 base from J; bases unmatched to any gene: 9. This CDR3 spans 17 amino acids. The CDR3 sequence is CASSWGQGRPSQETQYF. CDR3 DNA (partial): TGCGCCAGCAGCTGGGGACAGGGGAGGCCCAGCCAAGAGACC.

The sample holds many counts of this clone. Coverage ceases 3 residues before the CDR3 finishes, and the germline J gene fills in the end. V gene TRBV7-9 combines with J gene TRBJ1-1; perhaps TRBD1 as D (5 bases). The germline V gene has CDR1 SEHNR and CDR2 FQNEAQ (reference sequence). Trimming cost V 1 base and J 5 bases, with 5 bases left between them. The CDR3 is 12 residues long. Partial CDR3 DNA: TGTGCCAGCAGCTTAGGGACAACTGAA. Translated: CASSLGTTE. The complete CDR3 sequence is CASSLGTTEAFF.

This clone came up many times. The read terminates 3 residues ahead of where the CDR3 ends, so the germline J gene completes it. The chain couples TRBV30 to TRBJ2-2; maybe TRBD2 (7 bases). Per germline, CDR1 GTSNPN and CDR2 SVGIG (reference sequence). V gave up 3 bases and J gave up 3 bases, with 11 bases separating them. This CDR3 region has 14 residues. The part of the CDR3 DNA that was read is TGTGCCTGGAGGGGGGGGCTCGACACCGGGGAG. Its protein is CAWRGGLDTGE. The full CDR3 reads CAWRGGLDTGELFF.

This clone was recorded at least ten times. The missing CDR3 end, 3 residues past where the read stops, is filled in from the germline J gene. This chain uses TRBV20-1 with TRBJ2-3, with a possible D match to TRBD2 (6 bases). CDR3 length: 14 amino acids. The germline CDR1 and CDR2 sequences are DFQATT and SNEGSKA (reference sequence). V was pared by 8 bases and J by 1 base, with 16 bases between. The CDR3 DNA, read in part, is TGCAGTCTCCGGGAGAGTAGCGGCACAGATACG. Protein: CSLRESSGTDT. The whole CDR3 sequence is CSLRESSGTDTQYF.

This clone is medium-sized in the sample. The missing CDR3 end, 3 residues past where the read stops, is filled in from the germline J gene. The rearrangement uses TRBV30 and TRBJ1-6; TRBD1 aligns across 7 bases. The CDR3 runs to 13 residues. CDR1 and CDR2 (germline): GTSNPN, SVGIG (reference sequence). V lost 6 bases to trimming and J lost 9 bases; unmatched junction nucleotides: 8. CDR3 bases read: TGTGCCTGCCGACAGGGAAAGGCTTCACCC. Translation: CACRQGKASP. The full CDR3 reads CACRQGKASPLHF.

This clone occurred many times. The CDR3 end lies 3 residues beyond the end of the read and is filled in from the germline J gene. The chain uses TRBV5-1 and TRBJ2-1; possible D gene TRBD2, 6 bases. The germline V gene has CDR1 SGHRS and CDR2 YFSETQ. Trimming pared 4 bases from V and 3 bases from J, leaving 14 bases between. The CDR3 extends over 15 amino acids. CDR3 DNA (partial): TGCGCCAGCAGCGGGGGGACGCTAATCTACAATGAG. The encoded protein is CASSGGTLIYNE. The complete CDR3 protein is CASSGGTLIYNEQFF.

This clone appeared many times. The CDR3 end lies 3 residues beyond the end of the read and is filled in from the germline J gene. The rearrangement joins TRBV6-2 or TRBV6-3 to TRBJ2-3, with 8 bases that match TRBD2. Germline values: CDR1 MNHEY, CDR2 SVGEGT. J lost 5 bases, V lost 4 bases, and 8 bases had no gene match. The CDR3 has 15 amino acids. The part of the CDR3 DNA that was read is TGTGCCAGCAGTTTTCGGGGGGGGGAGGGAGATACG. As protein: CASSFRGGEGDT. The full CDR3 protein reads CASSFRGGEGDTQYF.

In its sample, this clone was seen many times. With the read ending 3 residues before the CDR3 end, the germline J gene is used to fill in that end. V is TRBV5-1 and J is TRBJ2-3; 7 bases match TRBD1. V shed 4 bases, J shed 0 bases, and the junction held 5 bases outside the gene matches. This CDR3 comprises 15 residues. CDR1 and CDR2 (germline): SGHRS, YFSETQ. Here the CDR3 reads CASSIGTASTDTQYF. The DNA read from the CDR3 is TGCGCCAGCAGCATCGGGACAGCTAGCACAGATACG.